This paragraph covers one T cell receptor beta chain sequence. Its antigen specificity is not known. Base qualities are not at hand, and no much larger clone is one base apart. This record comes from a study of blood T cell repertoires in COVID-19 (dated by TCRdb to the early 2020s). With respect to the entire study: Samples from collaborators originated in the United States, Italy and Spain and spanned both the acute and convalescent phases of COVID-19. The material from the prospective study consisted of cDNA or gDNA derived from T cells, B-cell-depleted T cells, or PBMCs. Deeply sampled blood TCRbeta repertoires from subjects exposed to, actively infected with, or recovered from COVID-19 were included in the dataset. The repertoires were released in a freely available public database intended as a resource for research on the immune response to SARS-CoV-2. Samples were obtained from the ongoing ImmuneRACE study (first 160 participants) and from some 1,300 subjects provided by 6 global collaborators. Nearly every sample came with metadata listing a de-identified subject ID, COVID-19 status, age in years and sex. Where available, HLA class I and class II types were taken from metadata supplied by the sample provider and were not determined by assay-based typing. Overall study outcomes, separate from this receptor: Clinical and demographic metadata were provided uncurated, with the amount varying by source and participant.

The collaborating institutions used their own protocols to collect whole blood in K2EDTA tubes. Collaborator samples were shipped for TCRbeta analysis as frozen whole blood, isolated PBMCs, or DNA extracted from either sample type. The V end loses 1 base and the J end loses 1 base, and a stretch of 21 bases separates them. Inclusive of the bounding cysteine and phenylalanine, the CDR3 is 19 residues long. Only the CDR3 portion is preserved as DNA: 57 bases, with reading frame beginning at the first base. Per the germline V gene, KGHDR is the CDR1 and SFDVKD is the CDR2. TCRbeta CDR3 regions were amplified from genomic DNA by means of the immunoSEQ Assay, a bias-controlled multiplex PCR. On the authors' methods: Nucleated cell counts per sample were estimated from amplification of reference gene primers within the assay. To quantify the absolute abundance of each unique TCRbeta CDR3 rearrangement, sequence reads were collapsed and filtered. For each sample, productive Simpson clonality was calculated as the square root of Simpson's diversity index over productive rearrangements. TCRdb limited this immuneACCESS table to in-frame rearrangements with V and J called. A share of clones is missing; checked studies link under half to unresolved V genes, and the rest is unexplained. V, J and clone size were drawn from that table, and D and trimming were deduced from the DNA. The sample table lists around 100,000 clones, around four fifths of them with a count of one. The ten largest account for around an eighth of the sample.

The specimen sequenced was peripheral blood. The source of this sequence is a woman between 70 and 85 years old with acute or convalescent COVID-19. Recombination connected TRBV24-1 to TRBJ1-2, with the identity of the D gene unclear. The CDR3 reads as follows: CATSDFKGGGAGFNYGYTF. The DNA is as follows: TGTGCCACCAGTGATTTTAAAGGTGGTGGAGCGGGATTTAACTATGGCTACACCTTC.